The 24 T cell receptor beta chains listed next were all sequenced from one sample in a study of blood T cell repertoires in COVID-19 (dated by TCRdb to 2018 to 2021). Library method: the immunoSEQ multiplex PCR assay. The immuneACCESS repertoire file appears here via TCRdb, limited to in-frame rearrangements. These files lack a portion of the clones; in checked studies, under half of the deficit traces to unresolved V genes, and the cause of the others is not known. Across this sample there are a few hundred thousand clones, with around nine tenths seen only once. Jointly, the top ten make up more than 6.5% of the sample. The sequencing input was peripheral blood. The receptors come from a woman aged 70-85 years with active or convalescent COVID-19.

V and J are TRBV29-1 and TRBJ1-1, with 11 bases fitting TRBD1. The CDR3 runs 15 residues. Germline loops: CDR1 SQVTM, CDR2 ANQGSEA. The V gene end was trimmed by 7 bases and the J gene end by 5 bases; junction bases not matched to a gene: 12. The CDR3 DNA is TGCAGCGCTGCACATTCGGGACAGGGGGGGACTGAAGCTTTCTTT. This codes for CSAAHSGQGGTEAFF.

The chain couples TRBV5-6 to TRBJ2-1, with 7 positions matching TRBD1. The CDR3 sequence is 16 residues long. Unmatched junction bases numbered 8, after V lost 2 bases and J lost 3 bases. CDR1 is SGHDT, CDR2 YYEEEE, per germline. The CDR3 DNA follows: TGTGCCAGCAGCTTCAAAGCAGGGGGAAGCTACAATGAGCAGTTCTTC. Amino acid sequence: CASSFKAGGSYNEQFF. Full variable domain (outside the CDR3, taken from reference TRBV5-6 and TRBJ2-1): DAGVTQSPTHLIKTRGQQVTLRCSPKSGHDTVSWYQQALGQGPQFIFQYYEEEERQRGNFPDRFSGHQFPNYSSELNVNALLLGDSALYLCASSFKAGGSYNEQFFGPGTRLTVL.

This sequence joins TRBV10-3 and TRBJ1-2, with D perhaps matching TRBD1 (5 bases). CDR1 is ENHRY, CDR2 SYGVKD, per germline. Trimming removed 2 bases at V and 0 bases at J, with 7 bases between. The CDR3 covers 14 residues. In DNA form, the CDR3 reads TGTGCCATCAGTGAGGGAGGGGCTAACTATGGCTACACCTTC. Protein product: CAISEGGANYGYTF.

For the CDR3, the DNA is TGTGCCAGCAGTTTGTTAGGACAGAGCAATCAGCCCCAGCATTTT. It codes for CASSLLGQSNQPQHF. This sequence joins TRBV6-2 or TRBV6-3 and TRBJ1-5; maybe TRBD1 (6 bases). The CDR3 loop spans 15 amino acids. V was cut by 4 bases and J by 1 base, with 11 bases left in between. CDR1 is MNHEY and CDR2 is SVGEGT in the germline V gene.

The rearrangement joins TRBV6-5 to TRBJ1-2; D is unresolved. CDR3 length: 12 residues. Germline V CDR1 and CDR2: MNHEY, SVGAGI. Trimming removed 8 bases at V and 0 bases at J, with 7 bases between. Here the CDR3 DNA reads TGTGCCAGCTTTCTCCCTAACTATGGCTACACCTTC. This codes for CASFLPNYGYTF.

The chain uses TRBV19 and TRBJ2-7; TRBD1 matches at 9 bases. The V gene's germline CDR1 is LNHDA and CDR2 SQIVND (reference sequence). V lost 5 bases to trimming and J lost 4 bases; unmatched junction nucleotides: 0. This CDR3 is 12 amino acids long. The CDR3 is CASSGQGYEQYF. As DNA, the CDR3 is TGTGCCAGTAGTGGACAGGGGTACGAGCAGTACTTC.

The chain joins TRBV19 to TRBJ1-2; perhaps TRBD1 as D (5 bases). The V and J ends lost 10 bases and 7 bases respectively, with 16 bases between them. Germline V CDR1 and CDR2: LNHDA, SQIVND (reference sequence). The CDR3 consists of 12 residues. In nucleotides, the CDR3 is TGTGCCACCGCGCGGGGACTGTCTGGCTACACCTTC. Amino acids: CATARGLSGYTF.

V usage is TRBV7-2 and J usage is TRBJ1-6; the match to TRBD1 covers 10 bases. Per germline, CDR1 SGHTA and CDR2 FQGNSA. The CDR3 sequence is 15 residues long. J was trimmed by 7 bases and V by 3 bases; bases with no gene match: 3. CDR3 in amino acids: CASSFGTGVNSPLHF. The CDR3 DNA follows: TGTGCCAGCAGCTTTGGGACAGGGGTAAATTCACCCCTCCACTTT.

This sequence joins TRBV5-1 and TRBJ1-2; D is undetermined. Germline V lookup: CDR1 SGHRS, CDR2 YFSETQ. The CDR3 has 12 amino acids. With 6 bases removed from V and 4 bases from J, the gap between germline ends came to 10 bases. CDR3 in amino acids: CASKEEGYGYTF. For the CDR3, the DNA is TGCGCCAGCAAGGAGGAGGGCTATGGCTACACCTTC.

The gene calls are TRBV6-4 and TRBJ2-1, with 8 bases identical to TRBD2. The CDR3 is 15 amino acids. Germline V gene lookup returns CDR1 MRHNA and CDR2 SNTAGT. V was clipped by 6 bases and J by 7 bases; unmatched bases: 11. DNA of the CDR3: TGTGCCAGCAGGACGGACGGGGGGGCTTCGAATGAGCAGTTCTTC. Translating gives CASRTDGGASNEQFF.

V gene TRBV24-1 combines with J gene TRBJ2-1; TRBD2 matches 9 bases. This CDR3 contains 17 residues. V was pared by 5 bases and J by 4 bases, with 11 bases of the junction left unmatched. From germline, CDR1 is KGHDR and CDR2 SFDVKD. The CDR3 is CATSALKTSGLYNEQFF. Written as DNA, the CDR3 is TGTGCCACCAGTGCCTTAAAAACTAGCGGGCTATACAATGAGCAGTTCTTC.

The rearrangement links TRBV27 to TRBJ2-7; D remains ambiguous. V lost 5 bases, J lost 1 base, and 15 bases lay in between. The CDR3 is 15 amino acids. Germline V lookup: CDR1 MNHEY, CDR2 SMNVEV (reference sequence). The CDR3 reads CASSAGTLLSYEQYF. CDR3 DNA: TGTGCCAGCAGTGCAGGAACCCTTTTGTCCTACGAGCAGTACTTC.

On this clone itself: This sample also contains other DNA sequences that code for the same CDR3. The chain has TRBV12-3 or TRBV12-4 and TRBJ2-7; D is ambiguous. Deletions cut 1 base from V and 3 bases from J, with 7 bases between. The CDR3 is made up of 13 amino acids. CDR3: CASSLGTDYEQYF. In DNA form, the CDR3 reads TGTGCCAGCAGTTTAGGTACAGACTACGAGCAGTACTTC.

V and J are TRBV11-1 and TRBJ2-1; 7 positions agree with TRBD2. Germline V CDR1 and CDR2: SGHAT, FQDESV (reference sequence). The CDR3 runs to 14 residues. The J segment lost 5 bases and the V segment lost 5 bases, leaving 6 bases of the junction unmatched. The CDR3 DNA reads TGTGCCAGCAGCCCGATACTAGCGAACAATGAGCAGTTCTTC. Translation gives CASSPILANNEQFF.

The chain carries TRBV18 and TRBJ2-7; the D is unclear. V was trimmed by 2 bases and J by 2 bases, leaving 10 bases between them. There are 14 residues in the CDR3. The germline V gene has CDR1 KGHSH and CDR2 LQKENI. The CDR3 spells CASSPSGSAYEQYF. The CDR3 coding sequence is TGTGCCAGCTCACCATCAGGAAGTGCCTACGAGCAGTACTTC.

The rearrangement joins TRBV5-8 to TRBJ1-1; perhaps TRBD1 as D (6 bases). This CDR3 contains 16 residues. V lost 5 bases to trimming and J lost 0 bases, with 17 bases between them. Germline values: CDR1 SGHTS, CDR2 YDEGEE. The CDR3 reads CASSSTGMTMNTEAFF. In nucleotides, the CDR3 is TGTGCCAGCAGTTCAACAGGGATGACAATGAACACTGAAGCTTTCTTT.

The chain employs TRBV7-6 and TRBJ2-1; 7 bases are shared with TRBD2. This CDR3 is built from 14 residues. The V gene's germline CDR1 is SGHVS and CDR2 FNYEAQ. J lost 5 bases, V lost 2 bases, and 3 bases had no gene match. Written as DNA, the CDR3 is TGTGCCAGCAGCTTACGGGGGGAGAACAATGAGCAGTTCTTC. As protein: CASSLRGENNEQFF.

This chain joins TRBV6-4 and TRBJ1-1; TRBD1 aligns across 9 bases. This CDR3 is built from 13 residues. The junction had 7 bases not matched to a gene; V was cut back by 6 bases and J by 8 bases. Germline loops: CDR1 MRHNA, CDR2 SNTAGT. The CDR3 bases are TGTGCCAGCAGCGCGGACAGGGGAGGCGAAGCTTTCTTT. Protein: CASSADRGGEAFF.

The rearrangement joins TRBV18 to TRBJ1-4, with D unresolved. Germline V gives CDR1 KGHSH, CDR2 LQKENI. The CDR3 loop spans 15 amino acids. V was clipped by 6 bases and J by 4 bases, with 15 bases between them. The CDR3 is CASSPRTARNEKLFF. The CDR3 region has the DNA TGTGCCAGCTCCCCTCGGACTGCCCGTAATGAAAAACTGTTTTTT.

This clone occurred once. The rearrangement uses TRBV11-3 and TRBJ1-1; D is unresolved. V was cut by 1 base and J by 3 bases, with 12 bases left in between. Germline V gene sequence: CDR1 SGHNT, CDR2 YENEEA. This CDR3 is built from 15 residues. The CDR3 sequence: CASSLVCGVDTEAFF. CDR3 nucleotides: TGTGCCAGCAGCTTAGTTTGCGGGGTAGACACTGAAGCTTTCTTT. The full variable domain, in which reference TRBV11-3 and TRBJ1-1 provide the parts outside the CDR3, is EAGVVQSPRYKIIEKKQPVAFWCNPISGHNTLYWYLQNLGQGPELLIRYENEEAVDDSQLPKDRFSAERLKGVDSTLKIQPAELGDSAVYLCASSLVCGVDTEAFFGQGTRLTVV.

The V and J genes are TRBV6-2 or TRBV6-3 and TRBJ2-1; 7 bases match TRBD1. Looked up from germline, CDR1 is MNHEY and CDR2 is SVGEGT. The CDR3 totals 16 residues. The junction had 16 bases not matched to a gene; V was cut back by 5 bases and J by 9 bases. This CDR3 reads CASSRAAGRGFSEQFF. Here the CDR3 DNA reads TGTGCCAGCAGTAGGGCCGCCGGCAGGGGGTTTAGTGAGCAGTTCTTC.

J is TRBJ2-7 and V is TRBV29-1, with 11 bases lining up with TRBD1. Trimming took 6 bases from V and 1 from J; bases not matched to a gene: 2. Germline V gives CDR1 SQVTM, CDR2 ANQGSEA. The CDR3 consists of 13 residues. The chain's CDR3 is CSVGTGGSYEQYF. The CDR3 bases are TGCAGCGTCGGGACAGGGGGGTCCTACGAGCAGTACTTC.

This chain joins TRBV5-5 and TRBJ1-2; D not certain. The V gene's germline CDR1 is SGHKS and CDR2 YYEKEE (reference sequence). The CDR3 has 12 residues. Trimming cost V 1 base and J 4 bases, with 5 bases left between them. The CDR3 spells CASSLTSYGYTF. CDR3 DNA: TGTGCCAGCAGCTTGACATCCTATGGCTACACCTTC.

This clone was counted only a few times. The chain uses TRBV7-2 and TRBJ1-4; 9 bases agree with TRBD1. The CDR3 extends over 15 amino acids. Germline CDR1 SGHTA, CDR2 FQGNSA. The ends lost 5 bases at V and 8 bases at J; junction bases unmatched: 9. CDR3: CASSPPGQGREKLFF. In nucleotides, the CDR3 is TGTGCCAGCAGCCCACCGGGACAGGGACGGGAAAAACTGTTTTTT.